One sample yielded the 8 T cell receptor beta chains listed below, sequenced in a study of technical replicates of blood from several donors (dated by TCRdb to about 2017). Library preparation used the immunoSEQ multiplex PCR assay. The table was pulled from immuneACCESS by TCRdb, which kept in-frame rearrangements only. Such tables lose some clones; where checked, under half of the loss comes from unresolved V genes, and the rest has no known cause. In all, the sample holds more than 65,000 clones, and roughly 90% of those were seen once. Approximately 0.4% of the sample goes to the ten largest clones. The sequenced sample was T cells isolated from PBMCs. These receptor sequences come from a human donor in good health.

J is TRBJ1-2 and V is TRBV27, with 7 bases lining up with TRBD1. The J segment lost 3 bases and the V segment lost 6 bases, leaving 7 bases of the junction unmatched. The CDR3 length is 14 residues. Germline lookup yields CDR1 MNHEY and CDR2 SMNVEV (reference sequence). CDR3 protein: CASSLTGTYYGYTF. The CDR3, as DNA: TGTGCCAGCAGCCTGACAGGGACGTACTATGGCTACACCTTC.

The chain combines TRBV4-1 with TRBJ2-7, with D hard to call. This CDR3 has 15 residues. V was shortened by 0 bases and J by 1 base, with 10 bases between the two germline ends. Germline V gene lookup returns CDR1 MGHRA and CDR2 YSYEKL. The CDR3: CASSQERQASYEQYF. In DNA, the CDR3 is TGCGCCAGCAGCCAAGAGAGACAAGCTTCCTACGAGCAGTACTTC.

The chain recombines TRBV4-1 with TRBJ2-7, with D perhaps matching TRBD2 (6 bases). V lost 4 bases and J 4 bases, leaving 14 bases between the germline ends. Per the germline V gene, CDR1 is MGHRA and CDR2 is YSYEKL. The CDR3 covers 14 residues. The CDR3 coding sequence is TGCGCCAGCAGCCGAAGTATAGCGGAGTACGAGCAGTACTTC. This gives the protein CASSRSIAEYEQYF.

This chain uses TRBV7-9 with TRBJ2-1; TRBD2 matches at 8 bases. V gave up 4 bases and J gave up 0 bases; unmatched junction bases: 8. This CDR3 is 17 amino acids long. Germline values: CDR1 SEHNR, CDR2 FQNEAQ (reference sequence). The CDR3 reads CASSSEETSVSYNEQFF. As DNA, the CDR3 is TGTGCCAGCAGCTCGGAGGAGACTAGCGTCTCCTACAATGAGCAGTTCTTC.

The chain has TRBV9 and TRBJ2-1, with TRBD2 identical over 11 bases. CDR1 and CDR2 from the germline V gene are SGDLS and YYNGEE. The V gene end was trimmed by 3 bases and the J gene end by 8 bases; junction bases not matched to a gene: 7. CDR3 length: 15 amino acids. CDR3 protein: CASSETSGIGYEQFF. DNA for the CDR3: TGTGCCAGCAGCGAGACTAGCGGGATTGGCTATGAGCAGTTCTTC.

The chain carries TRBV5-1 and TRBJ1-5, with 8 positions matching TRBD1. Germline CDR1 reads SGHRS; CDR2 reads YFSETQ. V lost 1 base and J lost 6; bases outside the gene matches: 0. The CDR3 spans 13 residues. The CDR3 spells CASSLTGGQPQHF. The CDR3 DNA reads TGCGCCAGCAGCTTGACAGGGGGTCAGCCCCAGCATTTT.

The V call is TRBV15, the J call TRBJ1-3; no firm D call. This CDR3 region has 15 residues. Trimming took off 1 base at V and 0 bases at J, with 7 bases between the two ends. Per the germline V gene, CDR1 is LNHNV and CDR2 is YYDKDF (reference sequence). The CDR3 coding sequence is TGTGCCACCAGCAGAGCACTCTACTCTGGAAACACCATATATTTT. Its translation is CATSRALYSGNTIYF.

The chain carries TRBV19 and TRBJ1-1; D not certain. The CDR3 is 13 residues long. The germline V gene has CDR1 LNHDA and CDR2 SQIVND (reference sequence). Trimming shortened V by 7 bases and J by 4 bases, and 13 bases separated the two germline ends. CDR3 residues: CASTREEGTEAFF. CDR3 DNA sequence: TGTGCCAGTACTAGGGAGGAGGGCACTGAAGCTTTCTTT. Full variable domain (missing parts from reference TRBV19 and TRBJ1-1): DGGITQSPKYLFRKEGQNVTLSCEQNLNHDAMYWYRQDPGQGLRLIYYSQIVNDFQKGDIAEGYSVSREKKESFPLTVTSAQKNPTAFYLCASTREEGTEAFFGQGTRLTVV.